This T cell receptor (beta chain) was observed in a study of CD8+ T cells in alopecia areata. V dropped 3 bases and J dropped 0; count of bases not matched to a gene: 11. This CDR3 is 18 amino acids long. CDR1 and CDR2 from the germline V gene are SGHRS and YFSETQ. It was cDNA, reverse transcribed from extracted RNA, that served as the sequencing template. The method was immunoSEQ multiplex PCR; TCRdb's version includes in-frame clones alone and lacks a portion of them. The data show approximately 6,900 clones, approximately 71% seen once. The treatment: oral pan-JAK inhibitor, 5-10 mg twice daily. Researchers gathered lesional scalp punch biopsies and peripheral blood from patients with alopecia areata.

This chain links TRBV5-1 with TRBJ2-3; 9 nucleotides line up with TRBD1. The clonotype was recovered from a human donor with alopecia areata. The material was skin, obtained at week 4, from a patient treated with tofacitinib. The CDR3 DNA is TGCGCCAGCAGCTCCACCTACAGGGGGCAGGATAGCACAGATACGCAGTATTTT. Encoded protein: CASSSTYRGQDSTDTQYF. Filled out from reference TRBV5-1 and TRBJ2-3, the complete variable domain reads KAGVTQTPRYLIKTRGQQVTLSCSPISGHRSVSWYQQTPGQGLQFLFEYFSETQRNKGNFPGRFSGRQFSNSRSEMNVSTLELGDSALYLCASSSTYRGQDSTDTQYFGPGTRLTVL.